Described below is a single T cell receptor (beta chain) sequence and its context. Its antigen target is currently unknown. One base away there is no much larger clone; base qualities are not given. The CDR3 covers 13 residues, taking in both the cysteine and the phenylalanine. Left in the record is the CDR3 DNA by itself, 39 bases read in frame from the first base. CDR1 LNHDA and CDR2 SQIVND were looked up in the germline V gene (reference sequence). Clipping removes 10 bases from V and 6 bases from J, with 6 as the unmatched junction base count. The data are from a study of blood T cell repertoires in COVID-19 (dated by TCRdb to about 2020). Regarding the research as a whole: Samples from collaborators originated in the United States, Italy and Spain and spanned both the acute and convalescent phases of COVID-19. The material from the prospective study consisted of cDNA or gDNA derived from T cells, B-cell-depleted T cells, or PBMCs. Deeply sampled blood TCRbeta repertoires from subjects exposed to, actively infected with, or recovered from COVID-19 were included in the dataset. The repertoires were released in a freely available public database intended as a resource for research on the immune response to SARS-CoV-2. Samples were obtained from the ongoing ImmuneRACE study (first 160 participants) and from over 1,000 subjects provided by 6 global collaborators. Sample metadata almost always included a de-identified subject ID, COVID-19 status, age in years and sex. HLA class I and class II types, where available, came from metadata supplied by the sample provider rather than from assay-based typing.

TCRbeta CDR3 regions were amplified from genomic DNA by means of the immunoSEQ Assay, a bias-controlled multiplex PCR. The original pipeline was this. The number of nucleated cells in each sample was estimated by amplification of reference gene primers within the assay. To quantify the absolute abundance of each unique TCRbeta CDR3 rearrangement, sequence reads were collapsed and filtered. For each sample, productive Simpson clonality was calculated by taking the square root of Simpson's diversity index across productive rearrangements. Drawn from immuneACCESS, this table holds only the in-frame rearrangements with V and J called that TCRdb kept. Clones are partly lost; checked studies trace under half to an unresolved V gene and leave the rest unexplained. Clonal size and the V and J genes are those of that table, whereas D and trimming came from the DNA. Present in this sample are some 9,000 clones, about 80% of which were seen just once. Roughly 7.4% of the sample is taken by the ten largest.

The study at large found these results: Clinical and demographic metadata were provided uncurated, with the amount varying by source and participant.

Collaborating institutions collected whole blood in K2EDTA tubes following their own protocols. Collaborator samples were shipped for TCRbeta analysis as frozen whole blood, isolated PBMCs, or DNA extracted from either sample type. The TCR originated in a man in his sixties or seventies with active COVID-19. Sample: peripheral blood. The chain is assembled from TRBV19 and TRBJ2-2, with TRBD1 identical over 9 junction bases. The CDR3 region: CATGRTGAGELFF. The DNA sequence follows: TGTGCCACCGGTCGGACAGGGGCCGGGGAGCTGTTTTTT.